The 27 T cell receptor beta chains listed next were all sequenced from one sample in a study of cytomegalovirus exposure and HLA in healthy donors. Primers included in the PCR were 60 Vbeta and 13 Jbeta primers. Clones were sequenced by immunoSEQ multiplex PCR, and TCRdb holds only the in-frame ones, with some missing. The table includes about 100,000 clones, roughly 70% detected once. Sample: PBMCs. Receptors were obtained from a woman under 30 in good health and CMV-seropositive.

The rearrangement uses TRBV18 and TRBJ2-1, with no clear D. This CDR3 has 13 amino acids. CDR1 is KGHSH, CDR2 LQKENI, per germline. With 3 bases removed from V and 2 bases from J, the gap between germline ends came to 5 bases. CDR3 protein: CASSPTPYNEQFF. CDR3 sequence (DNA): TGTGCCAGCTCACCTACTCCCTACAATGAGCAGTTCTTC.

The CDR3 here is CAWSDRGGVMEKLFF. The CDR3 region has the DNA TGTGCCTGGAGTGACAGAGGGGGCGTAATGGAAAAACTGTTTTTT. The rearrangement uses TRBV30 and TRBJ1-4, with TRBD1 matching 7 bases. The CDR3 extends over 15 amino acids. The J segment lost 8 bases and the V segment lost 1 base, leaving 10 bases of the junction unmatched. CDR1 is GTSNPN and CDR2 is SVGIG in the germline V gene (reference sequence).

J is TRBJ1-2 and V is TRBV5-4; a weak D match, TRBD1 (5 bases). The length of the CDR3 is 13 residues. The V end was cut by 1 base, the J end by 2 bases, with 6 bases between. CDR1 is SGHNT and CDR2 is YYREEE in the germline V gene (reference sequence). CDR3 sequence: CASSLRGNYGYTF. In DNA form, the CDR3 reads TGTGCCAGCAGCTTGAGGGGAAACTATGGCTACACCTTC.

The V call is TRBV19, the J call TRBJ2-7, with 7 bases identical to TRBD1. From germline, CDR1 is LNHDA and CDR2 SQIVND (reference sequence). V was pared by 5 bases and J by 3 bases, with 4 bases of the junction left unmatched. The CDR3 is 13 amino acids. CDR3 DNA sequence: TGTGCCAGTAGTGGGACAGCAAACTACGAGCAGTACTTC. Its translation: CASSGTANYEQYF.

This clone was recorded only once. The chain has TRBV27 and TRBJ2-2, with D maybe TRBD1 (5 bases). The CDR3 runs 18 residues. V was shortened by 1 base and J by 6 bases, with 21 bases between the two germline ends. Germline V lookup: CDR1 MNHEY, CDR2 SMNVEV (reference sequence). CDR3 nucleotides: TGTGCCAGCAGTTTATGGTTGCCAGGGTTTGGTGAAGCCGGGGAGCTGTTTTTT. Amino acid sequence: CASSLWLPGFGEAGELFF.

This sequence joins TRBV27 and TRBJ1-4; a weak D match, TRBD1 (5 bases). Germline CDR1 and CDR2: MNHEY and SMNVEV (reference sequence). The CDR3 has 17 residues. Trimming removed 6 bases from V and 6 bases from J, with 23 bases in between. In nucleotides, the CDR3 is TGTGCCAGCAGCACCGACCTCTCAGGGCTGAAAGATGAAAAACTGTTTTTT. Translation: CASSTDLSGLKDEKLFF.

The rearrangement links TRBV27 to TRBJ2-1, with 12 bases lining up with TRBD2. Germline V gene lookup returns CDR1 MNHEY and CDR2 SMNVEV (reference sequence). Germline trimming cut 6 bases from V and 5 bases from J; bases unmatched to any gene: 14. This CDR3 has 18 residues. Written as DNA, the CDR3 is TGTGCCAGCAGCATATTGCCTCCACTAGCGGGAGGACACAATGAGCAGTTCTTC. Translation: CASSILPPLAGGHNEQFF.

In this sample, this clone turned up once. In nucleotides, the CDR3 is TGTGCCAGCAGCTTAGGATCGGGGGGAGGTCAGCCCCAGCATTTT. It codes for CASSLGSGGGQPQHF. The V call is TRBV7-8, the J call TRBJ1-5; tentatively, D is TRBD1 (5 bases). Per the germline V gene, CDR1 is SGHVS and CDR2 is FQNEAQ. Trimming stripped 1 base from V and 6 bases from J, with 13 bases between. The CDR3 has 15 amino acids.

This clone was seen a single time. This chain links TRBV19 with TRBJ1-4; D is uncertain. The V end was cut by 6 bases, the J end by 14 bases, with 19 bases between. CDR1 is LNHDA, CDR2 SQIVND, per germline (reference sequence). The CDR3 length is 13 residues. CDR3 region: CASRRERTGKLFF. CDR3 DNA sequence: TGTGCCAGTAGGAGGGAAAGAACCGGTAAGCTGTTTTTT.

The chain has TRBV6-5 and TRBJ2-7; TRBD2 agrees at 7 bases. Germline lookup yields CDR1 MNHEY and CDR2 SVGAGI. Germline trimming cut 5 bases from V and 2 bases from J; bases unmatched to any gene: 9. The CDR3 spans 15 residues. CDR3: CASSREAGSPYEQYF. CDR3 in DNA: TGTGCCAGCAGTCGGGAGGCGGGTTCTCCCTACGAGCAGTACTTC.

The chain couples TRBV11-2 to TRBJ2-5, with D possibly matching TRBD1 (7 bases). The V end was cut by 7 bases, the J end by 0 bases, with 18 bases between. CDR1 SGHAT and CDR2 FQNNGV come from the germline V gene. The CDR3 sequence is 16 residues long. CDR3 nucleotide sequence: TGTGCCAGCACCCCTTACGGCGGGACAGACCAAGAGACCCAGTACTTC. Translating it yields CASTPYGGTDQETQYF.

This chain uses TRBV6-5 with TRBJ1-2; no clear D gene. The CDR3 covers 12 residues. Trimming cost V 4 bases and J 4 bases, with 7 bases left between them. The germline CDR1 and CDR2 sequences are MNHEY and SVGAGI. CDR3: CASSSEAYGYTF. In DNA form, the CDR3 reads TGTGCCAGCAGTTCCGAGGCCTATGGCTACACCTTC.

This chain links TRBV7-3 with TRBJ2-5; D is possibly TRBD2 (6 bases). Judging by the DNA end, TRBJ2-7 fits better; the J call may be wrong. The germline gives CDR1 SGHTA, CDR2 FQGTGA. This CDR3 has 13 amino acids. The CDR3 sequence is CASSVGLNYEQYF. The CDR3 DNA sequence: TGTGCCAGCAGCGTGGGACTTAACTACGAGCAGTACTTC.

In its sample, this clone was seen a few times. The genes are TRBV7-9 and TRBJ1-4; D is perhaps TRBD1 (6 bases). The V end lost 1 base, the J end lost 6 bases, and 9 bases lay between the germline ends. CDR3 length: 14 residues. Germline CDR1 is SEHNR and CDR2 is FQNEAQ (reference sequence). Here the CDR3 reads CASSLEWTDEKLFF. Here the CDR3 DNA reads TGTGCCAGCAGCTTAGAGTGGACAGATGAAAAACTGTTTTTT.

In its sample, this clone was seen a few times. This chain uses TRBV30 with TRBJ1-6; maybe TRBD1 (5 bases). V was clipped by 4 bases and J by 1 base, with 11 bases between them. The CDR3 is 15 residues long. Germline V gene lookup returns CDR1 GTSNPN and CDR2 SVGIG (reference sequence). For the CDR3, the DNA is TGTGCCTGGAAACGGACAAGTTCCTATAATTCACCCCTCCACTTT. This translates into CAWKRTSSYNSPLHF.

The rearrangement joins TRBV28 to TRBJ2-7; 7 nucleotides match TRBD2. This CDR3 has 12 residues. CDR1 is MDHEN, CDR2 SYDVKM, per germline. The V and J ends lost 7 bases and 6 bases, in that order; junction bases with no gene match: 6. The CDR3 sequence: CASTLTGGEQYF. DNA of the CDR3: TGTGCCAGCACCCTGACGGGGGGCGAGCAGTACTTC.

For the CDR3, the DNA is TGTGCCAGCAGCCCAGGGGGTCCACCAACCATATATTTT. Translating gives CASSPGGPPTIYF. The gene calls are TRBV6-5 and TRBJ1-3, with 7 bases matching TRBD1. V lost 6 bases to trimming and J lost 10 bases; unmatched junction nucleotides: 9. This CDR3 contains 13 residues. CDR1 is MNHEY, CDR2 SVGAGI, per germline.

J is TRBJ1-2 and V is TRBV19; D not resolved. Trimming pared 5 bases from V and 3 bases from J, leaving 10 bases between. This CDR3 has 13 amino acids. Germline V lookup: CDR1 LNHDA, CDR2 SQIVND (reference sequence). The CDR3 is CASSSWQDYGYTF. The CDR3, as DNA: TGTGCCAGTAGTTCCTGGCAGGACTATGGCTACACCTTC. The variable domain in full, completed from reference TRBV19 and TRBJ1-2, reads DGGITQSPKYLFRKEGQNVTLSCEQNLNHDAMYWYRQDPGQGLRLIYYSQIVNDFQKGDIAEGYSVSREKKESFPLTVTSAQKNPTAFYLCASSSWQDYGYTFGSGTRLTVV.

Only one count was recorded for this clone. The CDR3 is CASSQDTGPRGNEQFF. For the CDR3, the DNA is TGTGCCAGCAGCCAAGATACCGGACCCCGGGGCAATGAGCAGTTCTTC. The gene calls are TRBV14 and TRBJ2-1, with TRBD2 as a possible D gene (5 bases). V shed 0 bases and J shed 6 bases, with 15 bases lying between them. CDR1 is SGHDN, CDR2 FVKESK, per germline. The CDR3 contains 16 residues.

The chain's CDR3 is CASSLATSGDTGELFF. DNA for the CDR3: TGCGCCAGCAGCTTGGCCACTAGCGGGGACACCGGGGAGCTGTTTTTT. This chain connects TRBV5-1 to TRBJ2-2; 10 bases are shared with TRBD2. Germline CDR1 SGHRS, CDR2 YFSETQ. Germline trimming cut 0 bases from V and 3 bases from J; bases unmatched to any gene: 2. The CDR3 spans 16 residues.

The chain has TRBV4-3 and TRBJ2-7, with D possibly TRBD2 on 5 matching bases. The V end was cut by 1 base, the J end by 3 bases, with 10 bases between. The CDR3 loop spans 14 amino acids. CDR1 is LGHNA, CDR2 YSLEER, per germline. CDR3 in amino acids: CASSQATDYYEQYF. CDR3 DNA: TGCGCCAGCAGCCAAGCAACAGACTACTACGAGCAGTACTTC.

This chain uses TRBV6-6 with TRBJ2-3, with 8 bases lining up with TRBD1. The germline V gene encodes CDR1 MNHNY and CDR2 SVGAGI (reference sequence). V was clipped by 8 bases and J by 4 bases; unmatched bases: 5. The CDR3 totals 13 residues. The CDR3 DNA sequence: TGTGCCAGCGGGACAGGCGGGCCAGATACGCAGTATTTT. As protein: CASGTGGPDTQYF.

The gene calls are TRBV6-5 and TRBJ2-5, with no clear D. The J call is doubtful: the DNA matches TRBJ2-7 better. The germline CDR1 and CDR2 sequences are MNHEY and SVGAGI. The CDR3 loop spans 13 amino acids. Here the CDR3 DNA reads TGTGCCAGTACCGCAGCGTACTCCTACGAGCAGTACTTC. This sequence encodes CASTAAYSYEQYF.

This chain uses TRBV29-1 with TRBJ2-7; 9 nucleotides line up with TRBD2. Germline values: CDR1 SQVTM, CDR2 ANQGSEA. V shed 4 bases and J 3 bases; nucleotides not matched to a gene: 7. CDR3 length: 14 residues. The CDR3: CSVGIGTSLYEQYF. In DNA, the CDR3 is TGCAGCGTTGGAATCGGGACTAGCCTCTACGAGCAGTACTTC.

V gene TRBV19 combines with J gene TRBJ2-3; the D gene is possibly TRBD1 (7 bases). Germline values: CDR1 LNHDA, CDR2 SQIVND (reference sequence). Trimming took 0 bases from V and 5 from J, leaving 12 bases between them. The CDR3 totals 15 residues. The CDR3 reads CASSIDPGGRDTQYF. CDR3 DNA: TGTGCCAGTAGTATAGACCCAGGGGGGAGAGATACGCAGTATTTT.

The chain recombines TRBV7-9 with TRBJ1-4; TRBD1 matches at 7 bases. J gave up 7 bases and V 5 bases, and 19 bases lay outside the gene matches. This CDR3 is built from 18 residues. Germline loops: CDR1 SEHNR, CDR2 FQNEAQ (reference sequence). The CDR3 nucleotides are TGTGCCAGCAGCACCCTAGGGGGCGGGACTCTAGGCGGTGAAAAACTGTTTTTT. Translation gives CASSTLGGGTLGGEKLFF.

V gene TRBV6-5 combines with J gene TRBJ2-7; 8 bases are a match to TRBD2. This CDR3 spans 15 amino acids. J gave up 2 bases and V 2 bases, and 5 bases lay outside the gene matches. CDR1 and CDR2 (germline): MNHEY, SVGAGI. CDR3 region: CASSYELAGTYEQYF. For the CDR3, the DNA is TGTGCCAGCAGTTACGAGCTAGCGGGCACCTACGAGCAGTACTTC.